This T cell receptor beta chain was captured in a study of shared clonotypes between healthy human individuals. The study's findings and limits: The four-donor shared clonotypes exceeded non-shared clonotypes in generation probability, with non-shared ones scoring lower.

Assay used: immunoSEQ multiplex PCR; TCRdb lists only in-frame clones, some missing. The table has roughly 1,500,000 clones, about 98.5% seen once. With regard to this clone: Its cognate antigen is unknown.

The J segment lost 4 bases and the V segment lost 4 bases, leaving 19 bases of the junction unmatched. This CDR3 is built from 19 residues. Germline-derived CDR1 and CDR2 are MNHEY and SMNVEV (reference sequence). The sequencing sample was made of naive CD4+ T cells sorted from blood. Subset reported: CD45RA+ positively selected. The receptor comes from a man aged 25-40 years in good health. The V call is TRBV27, the J call TRBJ2-7; 10 bases agree with TRBD2. The DNA of the CDR3 is TGTGCCAGCAGTTCCAGGACTTCAGGGCCACTAGCGGGACGGTACGAGCAGTACTTC. It yields the protein CASSSRTSGPLAGRYEQYF.